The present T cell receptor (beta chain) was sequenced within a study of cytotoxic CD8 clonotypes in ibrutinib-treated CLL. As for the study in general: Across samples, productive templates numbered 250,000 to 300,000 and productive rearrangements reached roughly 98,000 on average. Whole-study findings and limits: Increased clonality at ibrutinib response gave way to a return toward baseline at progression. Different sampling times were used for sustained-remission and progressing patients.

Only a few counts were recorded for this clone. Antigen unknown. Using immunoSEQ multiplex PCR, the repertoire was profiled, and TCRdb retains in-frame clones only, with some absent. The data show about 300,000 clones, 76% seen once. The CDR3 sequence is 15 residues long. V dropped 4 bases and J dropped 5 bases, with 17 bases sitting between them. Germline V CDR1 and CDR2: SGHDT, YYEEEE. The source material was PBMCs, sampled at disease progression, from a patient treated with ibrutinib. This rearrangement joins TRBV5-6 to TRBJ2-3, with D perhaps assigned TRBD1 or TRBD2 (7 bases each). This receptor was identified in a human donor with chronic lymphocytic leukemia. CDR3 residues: CASSPSRGGLDTQYF. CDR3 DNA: TGTGCCAGCAGCCCGTCCAGGGGGGGCCTAGATACGCAGTATTTT.